These 29 T cell receptor beta chains share one sample of origin, sequenced in a study of T cell repertoires in cytomegalovirus infection. One entry per CDR3 protein results from TCRdb running MiXCR on the reads. The data show about 920,000 distinct CDR3 sequences, around 32% seen once. These receptors have no known antigen. Sequenced material: cultured CD8+ T cells from PBMCs, taken from culture after CMV antigen stimulation. All receptors derive from a human donor in good health (CMV status not recorded). Some clones in this sample may be carry-over from other donors' samples.

This rearrangement joins TRBV14 to TRBJ2-7, with D uncertain. V was pared by 0 bases and J by 2 bases, with 11 bases between. CDR1 SGHDN and CDR2 FVKESK come from the germline V gene. The CDR3 has 15 amino acids. CDR3 protein: CASSQDWQETYEQYF. The CDR3 DNA follows: TGTGCCAGCAGCCAAGATTGGCAGGAAACCTACGAGCAGTACTTC.

The V and J genes are TRBV19 and TRBJ1-5; 9 bases fit TRBD1. J gave up 9 bases and V 1 base, and 13 bases lay outside the gene matches. The germline CDR1 and CDR2 sequences are LNHDA and SQIVND (reference sequence). This CDR3 spans 17 amino acids. The CDR3: CASSIARPGTGTRPQHF. For the CDR3, the DNA is TGTGCCAGTAGTATAGCAAGGCCCGGGACAGGGACACGGCCCCAGCATTTT.

This clonotype was seen repeatedly, ten times or more. The rearrangement joins TRBV24-1 to TRBJ1-5, with TRBD1 as a possible D gene (5 bases). Between the trimmed V and J ends, which lost 1 base and 4 bases, there was a span of 16 bases. Germline CDR1 and CDR2: KGHDR and SFDVKD. The CDR3 sequence is 17 residues long. The CDR3 is CATSDFLPSEGNQPQHF. Written as DNA, the CDR3 is TGTGCCACCAGTGATTTCCTTCCAAGCGAGGGGAATCAGCCCCAGCATTTT.

This clonotype was counted only a few times. V and J are TRBV7-9 and TRBJ1-6; the match to TRBD1 covers 12 bases. Germline-derived CDR1 and CDR2 are SEHNR and FQNEAQ (reference sequence). The CDR3 has 15 amino acids. The V and J ends lost 5 bases and 10 bases, in that order; junction bases with no gene match: 6. The CDR3 sequence is CASSTRDRGQSPLHF. The DNA of the CDR3 is TGTGCCAGCAGCACCCGGGACAGGGGGCAATCACCCCTCCACTTT.

V gene TRBV7-9 combines with J gene TRBJ2-1; 7 bases line up with TRBD2. The CDR3 is 16 residues long. J was trimmed by 6 bases and V by 5 bases; bases with no gene match: 13. From germline, CDR1 is SEHNR and CDR2 FQNEAQ (reference sequence). Here the CDR3 reads CASSLLGGVNLNEQFF. The DNA for the CDR3 is TGTGCCAGCAGCCTACTTGGGGGGGTAAATCTCAATGAGCAGTTCTTC.

This clonotype was seen only a few times. The chain combines TRBV19 with TRBJ1-5; 9 positions match TRBD1. The CDR3 is 14 amino acids. V trimming: 6 bases; J trimming: 6 bases; junction bases outside the gene matches: 6. Looked up from germline, CDR1 is LNHDA and CDR2 is SQIVND (reference sequence). The DNA of the CDR3 is TGTGCCAGTAGCGGTCGACAGGGGGTTCAGCCCCAGCATTTT. It is translated as CASSGRQGVQPQHF.

This clonotype was seen only a few times. The genes are TRBV6-2 or TRBV6-3 and TRBJ2-2; tentatively, D is TRBD1 or TRBD2 (6 bases each). CDR1 is MNHEY, CDR2 SVGEGT, per germline. Between the trimmed V and J ends, which lost 2 bases and 5 bases, there was a span of 24 bases. The CDR3 length is 19 residues. As DNA, the CDR3 is TGTGCCAGCAGTTACCTGGGCCCTCTACAGGGAGGTGGAACCGGGGAGCTGTTTTTT. It codes for CASSYLGPLQGGGTGELFF.

The rearrangement links TRBV25-1 to TRBJ1-6; D gene ambiguous. CDR3 length: 15 residues. Per the germline V gene, CDR1 is MGHDK and CDR2 is SYGVNS. The V gene lost 1 base and the J gene lost 10 bases, with 14 bases spanning the gap. The CDR3 spells CASSEFRWEGSPLHF. As DNA, the CDR3 is TGTGCCAGCAGTGAATTCCGTTGGGAGGGATCACCCCTCCACTTT. Using reference TRBV25-1 and TRBJ1-6 for the parts outside the CDR3, the full variable domain is EADIYQTPRYLVIGTGKKITLECSQTMGHDKMYWYQQDPGMELHLIHYSYGVNSTEKGDLSSESTVSRIRTEHFPLTLESARPSHTSQYLCASSEFRWEGSPLHFGNGTRLTVT.

This clonotype was counted only a few times. The rearrangement links TRBV27 to TRBJ2-3; D is perhaps TRBD2 (6 bases). The CDR3 has 13 amino acids. The germline V gene has CDR1 MNHEY and CDR2 SMNVEV (reference sequence). The V and J ends lost 5 bases and 2 bases respectively, with 8 bases between them. The CDR3 nucleotides read TGTGCCAGCAGTGCGGGAATCACAGATACGCAGTATTTT. This gives the protein CASSAGITDTQYF.

The chain carries TRBV19 and TRBJ2-3; unclear D gene. The V end lost 1 base, the J end lost 1 base, and 9 bases lay between the germline ends. There are 15 residues in the CDR3. CDR1 LNHDA and CDR2 SQIVND come from the germline V gene (reference sequence). The chain's CDR3 is CASSIGPTGTDTQYF. The CDR3 nucleotides are TGTGCCAGTAGTATAGGGCCCACCGGCACAGATACGCAGTATTTT.

Note on this clonotype: This may come from a read error, since a much larger clone is one base off. This rearrangement joins TRBV7-6 to TRBJ2-5, with TRBD1 matching 9 bases. The CDR3 is 16 amino acids. The germline V gene has CDR1 SGHVS and CDR2 FNYEAQ. CDR3 bases: TGTGTCAGCAGCTTAAAACCACAGGGGGCTAGGGAGACCCAGTACTTC. Its protein product is CVSSLKPQGARETQYF.

The genes are TRBV20-1 and TRBJ2-7; possibly TRBD1 for D (5 bases). Trimming left V 6 bases short and J 1 base short, with 22 bases between. The CDR3 consists of 16 residues. Germline V CDR1 and CDR2: DFQATT, SNEGSKA (reference sequence). The CDR3 DNA reads TGCAGTGCAAGAACCACGCAGGGAAGCATATCCTACGAGCAGTACGTC. This gives the protein CSARTTQGSISYEQYV.

This clonotype was seen only a few times. The gene calls are TRBV7-2 and TRBJ2-5; D not certain. Trimming removed 5 bases from V and 5 bases from J, with 18 bases in between. The CDR3 spans 15 residues. Per the germline V gene, CDR1 is SGHTA and CDR2 is FQGNSA. CDR3 residues: CASSPGPSQWETQYF. DNA of the CDR3: TGTGCCAGCAGCCCGGGCCCCTCCCAATGGGAGACCCAGTACTTC.

This clonotype was recorded many times. The chain couples TRBV7-6 to TRBJ2-7, with 11 bases aligning to TRBD1. V gave up 5 bases and J gave up 0 bases; unmatched junction bases: 3. This CDR3 contains 15 residues. Germline lookup yields CDR1 SGHVS and CDR2 FNYEAQ. The CDR3 region has the DNA TGTGCCAGCAGCGCCGGGACAGGGGGCTCCTACGAGCAGTACTTC. Protein product: CASSAGTGGSYEQYF.

A few counts support this clonotype. The chain employs TRBV5-4 and TRBJ1-2; perhaps TRBD1 as D (5 bases). The germline gives CDR1 SGHNT, CDR2 YYREEE (reference sequence). Between the trimmed V and J ends, which lost 2 bases and 0 bases, there was a span of 11 bases. The CDR3 has 15 amino acids. CDR3: CASSFIGEANYGYTF. CDR3 sequence (DNA): TGTGCCAGCAGCTTTATAGGGGAAGCTAACTATGGCTACACCTTC.

This clonotype was counted a few times. The rearrangement links TRBV28 to TRBJ2-2, with D possibly called TRBD1 or TRBD2 (6 bases each). Trimming shortened V by 3 bases and J by 7 bases, and 15 bases separated the two germline ends. The germline CDR1 and CDR2 sequences are MDHEN and SYDVKM. The CDR3 is 15 amino acids. The CDR3 protein is CASSFGTGRIGELFF. The CDR3 DNA reads TGTGCCAGCAGTTTTGGCACAGGGAGGATCGGGGAGCTGTTTTTT.

V usage is TRBV7-8 and J usage is TRBJ2-1; unclear D gene. V lost 0 bases and J lost 5, with 11 bases in between. The CDR3 contains 15 residues. CDR1 and CDR2 (germline): SGHVS, FQNEAQ. CDR3 coding DNA: TGTGCCAGCAGCTTAGCGGCTGGCCGAAACAATGAGCAGTTCTTC. It codes for CASSLAAGRNNEQFF.

The chain employs TRBV6-1 and TRBJ2-7; D unclear. The V and J ends lost 1 base and 0 bases respectively, with 13 bases between them. Per germline, CDR1 MNHNS and CDR2 SASEGT. This CDR3 is 16 amino acids long. The CDR3 is CASSEGVEISSYEQYF. The CDR3 nucleotides read TGTGCCAGCAGTGAAGGTGTCGAAATCAGCTCCTACGAGCAGTACTTC.

The gene calls are TRBV6-1 and TRBJ1-5; 10 bases agree with TRBD1. The CDR3 has 15 amino acids. The junction had 6 bases not matched to a gene; V was cut back by 5 bases and J by 5 bases. Looked up from germline, CDR1 is MNHNS and CDR2 is SASEGT. CDR3 sequence: CASSPDRGEHQPQHF. Here the CDR3 DNA reads TGTGCCAGCAGTCCGGACAGGGGGGAACATCAGCCCCAGCATTTT.

V and J are TRBV27 and TRBJ2-7; TRBD1 might be the D (6 bases). The CDR3 is 14 amino acids. The germline gives CDR1 MNHEY, CDR2 SMNVEV (reference sequence). V lost 3 bases to trimming and J lost 1 base, with 10 bases between them. Written as DNA, the CDR3 is TGTGCCAGCAGTTTTGACAGGTTTTCCTACGAGCAGTACTTC. It encodes CASSFDRFSYEQYF.

This rearrangement joins TRBV28 to TRBJ2-1; no clear D gene. CDR3 size: 12 residues. Germline-derived CDR1 and CDR2 are MDHEN and SYDVKM. Trimming removed 3 bases from V and 9 bases from J, with 9 bases in between. The CDR3 spells CASSFWDSEQFF. Written as DNA, the CDR3 is TGTGCCAGCAGTTTCTGGGATTCTGAGCAGTTCTTC.

This clonotype was seen ten or more times. The chain employs TRBV7-9 and TRBJ1-1, with unresolved D. Germline-derived CDR1 and CDR2 are SEHNR and FQNEAQ (reference sequence). This CDR3 has 14 amino acids. The V gene lost 7 bases and the J gene lost 5 bases, with 17 bases spanning the gap. This CDR3 is CASKYEGFGTEAFF. The CDR3 DNA follows: TGTGCCAGCAAGTATGAGGGCTTTGGTACTGAAGCTTTCTTT.

The chain employs TRBV27 and TRBJ1-1; D remains ambiguous. Germline CDR1 MNHEY, CDR2 SMNVEV (reference sequence). The V end was cut by 8 bases, the J end by 11 bases, with 21 bases between. The CDR3 contains 13 residues. The CDR3 protein is CASGNAWGLSAFF. Written as DNA, the CDR3 is TGTGCCAGCGGAAACGCCTGGGGATTGTCGGCTTTCTTT.

In its sample, this clonotype was seen many times. The rearrangement links TRBV11-2 to TRBJ2-5; 8 nucleotides align to TRBD2. CDR3 length equals 14 residues. The V gene's germline CDR1 is SGHAT and CDR2 FQNNGV. Trimming cost V 3 bases and J 1 base; bases outside gene matches: 1. The CDR3 protein is CASSFRGGQETQYF. CDR3 DNA sequence: TGTGCCAGCAGCTTCCGGGGGGGCCAAGAGACCCAGTACTTC.

This chain links TRBV19 with TRBJ1-5; TRBD1 matches at 7 bases. V was pared by 4 bases and J by 3 bases, with 9 bases of the junction left unmatched. Germline CDR1 LNHDA, CDR2 SQIVND (reference sequence). This CDR3 is 16 amino acids long. The CDR3 DNA follows: TGTGCCAGTAGTACTTCCTCCGGGACAGACAATCAGCCCCAGCATTTT. This encodes CASSTSSGTDNQPQHF.

This clonotype was counted ten times or more. The junction does not match germline at one end; this may be a read error. This sequence joins TRBV7-7 and TRBJ2-3, with TRBD2 matching 9 bases. Germline V gives CDR1 SSHAT, CDR2 FNYEAQ (reference sequence). The length of the CDR3 is 16 residues. The CDR3 spells CASSLELAGETDTQYF. The CDR3 nucleotides are TGTGCTAGCAGCTTAGAGTTAGCGGGGGAAACAGATACGCAGTATTTT.

To note about this clonotype: A much larger clone sits a single nucleotide away, making a read error possible. V usage is TRBV7-9 and J usage is TRBJ1-2; TRBD1 is a possible D gene (5 bases). Per germline, CDR1 SEHNR and CDR2 FQNEAQ (reference sequence). This CDR3 contains 15 residues. CDR3 nucleotide sequence: TGTGCCAACAGCCCTGAGACCCAGGGCAGCAGTGGCTACACCTTC. Its translation: CANSPETQGSSGYTF.

This clonotype was seen a handful of times. The gene calls are TRBV12-5 and TRBJ1-2; TRBD1 might be the D (6 bases). The CDR3 sequence is 14 residues long. Trimming took 6 bases from V and 5 from J, leaving 16 bases between them. Germline V gene lookup returns CDR1 LGHNT and CDR2 FRNRAP. CDR3 DNA: TGTGCTAGTGGGGCTGCGACAGGTCTATATGGCTACACCTTC. This encodes CASGAATGLYGYTF.

The J gene is TRBJ2-1, the V gene TRBV19; D not certain. The germline CDR1 and CDR2 sequences are LNHDA and SQIVND (reference sequence). This CDR3 region has 13 residues. Trimming took off 0 bases at V and 6 bases at J, with 6 bases between the two ends. The CDR3 sequence is CASSIETPNEQFF. The CDR3 nucleotides are TGTGCCAGTAGTATAGAGACCCCCAATGAGCAGTTCTTC.